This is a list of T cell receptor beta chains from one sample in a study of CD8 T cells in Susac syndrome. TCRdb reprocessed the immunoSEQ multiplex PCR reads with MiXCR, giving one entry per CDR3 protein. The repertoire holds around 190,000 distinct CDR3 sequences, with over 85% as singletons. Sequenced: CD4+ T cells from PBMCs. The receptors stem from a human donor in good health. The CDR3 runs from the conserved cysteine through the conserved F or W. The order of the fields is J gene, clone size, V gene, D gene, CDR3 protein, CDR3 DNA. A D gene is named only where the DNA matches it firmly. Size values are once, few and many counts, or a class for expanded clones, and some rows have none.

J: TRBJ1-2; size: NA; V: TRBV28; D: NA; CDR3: CASSTPSLAANYGYTF; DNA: TGTGCCAGCAGTACTCCATCTTTAGCGGCTAACTATGGCTACACCTTC
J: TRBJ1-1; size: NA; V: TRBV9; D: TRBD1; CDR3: CASSETGGSTEAFF; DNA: TGTGCCAGCAGCGAAACAGGGGGGAGCACTGAAGCTTTCTTT
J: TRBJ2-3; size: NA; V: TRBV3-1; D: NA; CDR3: CASSQVGLAADTQYF; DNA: TGTGCCAGCAGCCAAGTGGGGCTCGCGGCGGATACGCAGTATTTT
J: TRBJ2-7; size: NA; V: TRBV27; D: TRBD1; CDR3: CASSRPGQGNHEQYF; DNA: TGTGCCAGCAGCCGACCGGGACAGGGGAACCACGAGCAGTACTTC
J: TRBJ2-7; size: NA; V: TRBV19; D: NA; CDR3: CASSIVNHPRNEQYF; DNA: TGTGCCAGTAGTATAGTAAACCACCCTAGGAACGAGCAGTACTTC
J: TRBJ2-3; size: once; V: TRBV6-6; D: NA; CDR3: CASSYPSWDTQYF; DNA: TGTGCCAGCAGTTACCCATCATGGGATACGCAGTATTTT
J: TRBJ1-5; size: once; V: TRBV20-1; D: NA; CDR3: CSARGVSNQPQHF; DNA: TGCAGTGCTAGAGGAGTAAGCAATCAGCCCCAGCATTTT
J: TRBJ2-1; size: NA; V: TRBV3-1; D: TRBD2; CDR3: CASSPRGAGGYNEQFF; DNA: TGTGCCAGCAGTCCCCGAGGAGCGGGGGGCTACAATGAGCAGTTCTTC
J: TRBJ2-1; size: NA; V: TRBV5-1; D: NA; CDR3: CASSLMRDSDNEQFF; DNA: TGCGCCAGCAGCCTTATGCGGGACAGCGACAATGAGCAGTTCTTC
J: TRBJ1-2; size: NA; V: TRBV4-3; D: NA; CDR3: CASSQDLDTGYGYTF; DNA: TGCGCCAGCAGCCAAGATCTCGACACTGGATATGGCTACACCTTC
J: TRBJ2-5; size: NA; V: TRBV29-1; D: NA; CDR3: CSVPLAGYETQYF; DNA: TGCAGCGTTCCCCTGGCGGGATATGAGACCCAGTACTTC
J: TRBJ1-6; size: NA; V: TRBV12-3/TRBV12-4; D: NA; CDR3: CASSFRRGDTPLHF; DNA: TGTGCCAGCAGTTTTCGCAGGGGTGATACACCCCTCCACTTT
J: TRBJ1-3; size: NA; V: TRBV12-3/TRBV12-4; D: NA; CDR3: CASSPMAGNTIYF; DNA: TGTGCCAGCAGCCCTATGGCTGGAAACACCATATATTTT
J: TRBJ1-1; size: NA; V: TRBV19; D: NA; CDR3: CASSTTENTEAFF; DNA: TGTGCCAGTAGTACGACGGAGAACACTGAAGCTTTCTTT
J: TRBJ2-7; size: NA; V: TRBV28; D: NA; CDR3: CASSLWADSYEQYF; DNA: TGTGCCAGCAGTTTATGGGCAGACTCCTACGAGCAGTACTTC
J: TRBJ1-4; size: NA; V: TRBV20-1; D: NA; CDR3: CSAHDSTNEKLFF; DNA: TGCAGTGCCCACGATTCAACTAATGAAAAACTGTTTTTT
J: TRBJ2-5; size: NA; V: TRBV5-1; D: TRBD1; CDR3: CASSKQTGKNQETQYF; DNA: TGCGCCAGCAGCAAACAGACAGGGAAGAACCAAGAGACCCAGTACTTC
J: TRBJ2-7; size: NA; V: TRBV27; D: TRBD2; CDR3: CASSSRGVWTSGGYEQYF; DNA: TGTGCCAGCAGTTCAAGAGGAGTGTGGACTAGCGGGGGGTACGAGCAGTACTTC
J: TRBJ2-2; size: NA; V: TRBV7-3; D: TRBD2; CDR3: CASSYGPQRGPGELFF; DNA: TGTGCCAGCAGCTATGGTCCACAGCGGGGCCCCGGGGAGCTGTTTTTT
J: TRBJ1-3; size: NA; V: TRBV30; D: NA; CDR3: CAWSWQGSSGNTIYF; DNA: TGTGCCTGGAGTTGGCAGGGGAGCTCTGGAAACACCATATATTTT
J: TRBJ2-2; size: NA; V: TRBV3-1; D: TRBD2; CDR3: CASSQGLAGGMVRGGGELFF; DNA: TGTGCCAGCAGCCAAGGACTAGCGGGAGGTATGGTAAGAGGAGGCGGGGAGCTGTTTTTT
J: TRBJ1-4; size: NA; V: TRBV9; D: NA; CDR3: CASSVQATNEKLFF; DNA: TGTGCCAGCAGCGTACAGGCAACTAATGAAAAACTGTTTTTT
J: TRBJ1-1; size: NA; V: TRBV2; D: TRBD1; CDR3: CASSDPTGENTEAFF; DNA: TGTGCCAGCAGTGACCCGACAGGGGAGAACACTGAAGCTTTCTTT
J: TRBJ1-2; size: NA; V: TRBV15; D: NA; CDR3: CATWDAGYGYTF; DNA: TGTGCCACCTGGGATGCGGGGTATGGCTACACCTTC
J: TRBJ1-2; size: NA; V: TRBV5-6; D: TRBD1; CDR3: CASSDYPGQGIYGYTF; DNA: TGTGCCAGCAGCGACTACCCGGGACAGGGCATCTATGGCTACACCTTC
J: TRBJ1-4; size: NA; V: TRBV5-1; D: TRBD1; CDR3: CASSVQGTSTNEKLFF; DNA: TGCGCCAGCAGCGTACAGGGGACATCAACTAATGAAAAACTGTTTTTT
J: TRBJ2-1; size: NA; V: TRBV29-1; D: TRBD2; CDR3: CSVEDPASGGDNEQFF; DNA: TGCAGCGTTGAAGATCCTGCTAGCGGGGGTGATAATGAGCAGTTCTTC
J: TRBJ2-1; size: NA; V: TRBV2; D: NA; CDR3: CASLTGRQFF; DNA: TGTGCCAGCCTAACCGGGAGGCAGTTCTTC
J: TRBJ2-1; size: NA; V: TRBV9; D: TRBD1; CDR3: CASSSSGGIDEQFF; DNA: TGTGCCAGCAGCTCATCAGGGGGTATCGATGAGCAGTTCTTC
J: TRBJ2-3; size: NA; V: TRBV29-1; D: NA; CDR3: CSVDSASTDTQYF; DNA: TGCAGCGTTGACAGTGCCTCCACAGATACGCAGTATTTT
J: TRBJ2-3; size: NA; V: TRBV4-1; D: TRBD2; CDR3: CASSQVGSTSGTQYF; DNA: TGCGCCAGCAGCCAAGTAGGGTCGACTAGCGGTACGCAGTATTTT
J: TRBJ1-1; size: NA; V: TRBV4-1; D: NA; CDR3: CASSQGEDWTEAFF; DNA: TGCGCCAGCAGCCAAGGAGAGGATTGGACTGAAGCTTTCTTT
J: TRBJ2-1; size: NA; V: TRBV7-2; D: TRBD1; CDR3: CASSLGGTGNEQFF; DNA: TGTGCCAGCAGCTTAGGTGGGACAGGGAATGAGCAGTTCTTC
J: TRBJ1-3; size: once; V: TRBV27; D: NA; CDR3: CASSFSGVSGNTIYF; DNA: TGTGCCAGCAGTTTTTCAGGGGTCTCTGGAAACACCATATATTTT
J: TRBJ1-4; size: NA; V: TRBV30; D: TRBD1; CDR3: CAWNREQGPSEKLFF; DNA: TGTGCCTGGAACAGGGAACAGGGGCCTAGCGAAAAACTGTTTTTT
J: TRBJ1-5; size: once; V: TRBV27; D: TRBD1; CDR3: CASSLTGVQPQHF; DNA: TGTGCCAGCAGTTTGACAGGGGTTCAGCCCCAGCATTTT
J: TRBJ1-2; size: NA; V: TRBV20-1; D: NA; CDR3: CSASRDTNYGYTF; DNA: TGCAGTGCCTCGCGGGACACCAACTATGGCTACACCTTC
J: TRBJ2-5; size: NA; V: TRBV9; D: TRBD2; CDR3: CASRDHLVSGRETQYF; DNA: TGTGCCAGCAGGGACCACCTGGTTAGCGGGAGGGAGACCCAGTACTTC
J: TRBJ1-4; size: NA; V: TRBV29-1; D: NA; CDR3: CSVEGEKLFF; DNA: TGCAGCGTTGAGGGTGAAAAACTGTTTTTT
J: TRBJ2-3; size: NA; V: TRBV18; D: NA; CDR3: CASSPRPITDTQYF; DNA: TGTGCCAGCTCACCACGGCCGATCACAGATACGCAGTATTTT
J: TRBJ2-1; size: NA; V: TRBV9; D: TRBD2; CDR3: CASSVIAGSDNEQFF; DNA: TGTGCCAGCAGCGTAATAGCGGGATCCGATAATGAGCAGTTCTTC
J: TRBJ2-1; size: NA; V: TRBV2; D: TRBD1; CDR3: CASNRGAGLNNEQFF; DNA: TGTGCCAGCAACAGGGGGGCGGGATTAAACAATGAGCAGTTCTTC